The clone carrying this T cell receptor beta chain has just one count. As processed by the authors: By means of reference gene primer amplification, nucleated cell counts were estimated. Profiled with immunoSEQ multiplex PCR; TCRdb holds only in-frame clones, not every one. That table furnishes V, J and clone size, whereas the DNA furnished D and trimming. In the table there are about 140,000 clones, 84% of which are singletons. Trimming pared 6 bases from V and 4 bases from J, leaving 24 bases between. CDR3 length: 17 amino acids. CDR1 is SNHLY and CDR2 is FYNNEI in the germline V gene. The sample is drawn from a study of blood T cell repertoires in COVID-19. Study information: The origin of the acute and convalescent COVID-19 samples was the United States, Italy and Spain. From T cells, B-cell-depleted T cells, or PBMCs came the material, which was cDNA or gDNA.

The chain uses TRBV2 and TRBJ1-1; D uncertain. This receptor was identified in a human donor in a cohort sampled during active COVID-19. The sample comprised peripheral blood. CDR3 protein: CASSLRRPSRGFTEAFF. The CDR3, as DNA: TGTGCCAGCAGCCTCAGACGTCCGAGTCGGGGTTTCACTGAAGCTTTCTTT.